This is a list of T cell receptor beta chains from one sample in a study of blood T cell repertoires in COVID-19. Sequencing was performed with immunoSEQ multiplex PCR; in TCRdb, only in-frame clones are kept and a portion is missing. Among approximately 460,000 clones listed, roughly nine tenths were seen once. Sequenced input: peripheral blood. The receptors derive from a man aged 18 to 30 with COVID-19, enrolled during active disease. Both conserved end residues are part of each CDR3. The order of the fields is CDR3 DNA, CDR3 protein, clone size, D gene, V gene, J gene. D genes are given only for firm matches. Expanded clones get a size class; other rows say once, few or many, or leave the size out.

TGTGCCAGCAGTCGGGACACCTATGAAAAACTGTTTTTT,CASSRDTYEKLFF,.,.,TRBV12-3/TRBV12-4,TRBJ1-4
TGTGCCAGCAGCCCCGACAGGGGGCATGATTCACCCCTCCACTTT,CASSPDRGHDSPLHF,.,TRBD1,TRBV7-9,TRBJ1-6
TGCGCCAGCAGCTTGAGGTCAGGTCTAATGGGGAGCTCCTACGAGCAGTACTTC,CASSLRSGLMGSSYEQYF,.,.,TRBV5-1,TRBJ2-7
TGTGCCACCAGCGGGGGGCGGCGGGAGGAGACCCAGTACTTC,CATSGGRREETQYF,.,.,TRBV15,TRBJ2-5
TGTGCCAGCAGCTTATATAAGGCCGGACAGGCCGTTCTTGGTTTCTTT,CASSLYKAGQAVLGFF,few,TRBD1,TRBV7-9,TRBJ1-1
TGTGCCAGCAGCCAGCGGGACGGGGGGGAGCAGTACTTC,CASSQRDGGEQYF,.,TRBD2,TRBV12-3/TRBV12-4,TRBJ2-7
TGTGCCAGCAGCTTGGGGCTAGCGGGGAGACAAGAGACCCAGTACTTC,CASSLGLAGRQETQYF,.,TRBD2,TRBV7-6,TRBJ2-5
TGCGCCAGCAGCCTAGCTTTCCAGAGCTCCTATAATTCACCCCTCCACTTT,CASSLAFQSSYNSPLHF,.,.,TRBV5-1,TRBJ1-6
TGTGCCAGCAGTGACCGGGGACTAGCGAGCTCCTACGAGCAGTACTTC,CASSDRGLASSYEQYF,few,TRBD2,TRBV2,TRBJ2-7
TGCGCCAGCAGCTCAACGGGGACAGGGGGTGGAGAAAAACTGTTTTTT,CASSSTGTGGGEKLFF,.,TRBD1,TRBV5-1,TRBJ1-4
TGCGCCACCAAGGGGGACGGAACCTACGAGCAGTACTTC,CATKGDGTYEQYF,.,.,TRBV10-1,TRBJ2-7
TGCGCCAGCAGCCTAACTAGCGGGTCCTCCTACAATGAGCAGTTCTTC,CASSLTSGSSYNEQFF,.,TRBD2,TRBV5-1,TRBJ2-1
TGTGCCAGCAGTGAACTAGGGACAGGCAACACCGGGGAGCTGTTTTTT,CASSELGTGNTGELFF,.,TRBD1,TRBV2,TRBJ2-2
TGTGCCAGCAGCTTAGTCGTCACAGGGGCTGGTGGCTACACCTTC,CASSLVVTGAGGYTF,.,TRBD1,TRBV7-9,TRBJ1-2
TGTGCCAGCTCATCCGGACAGGGCCCAGGGACCCAGTACTTC,CASSSGQGPGTQYF,.,TRBD1,TRBV18,TRBJ2-5
TGTGCCAGCAGTCGGTGGACTGAAGCTTTCTTT,CASSRWTEAFF,.,.,TRBV6-5,TRBJ1-1
TGTGCCAGTATTAGCCCGGGGCAGGGGAACACCATATATTTT,CASISPGQGNTIYF,.,.,TRBV19,TRBJ1-3
TGCGCCAGCAGCTTGGTAGGGGCACTAGCGGGGGGGCTCTGGCAAGAGACCCAGTACTTC,CASSLVGALAGGLWQETQYF,.,TRBD2,TRBV5-1,TRBJ2-5
TGTGCCAGCAGTTACGGCGGTTTGGAGACCCAGTACTTC,CASSYGGLETQYF,.,.,TRBV6-6,TRBJ2-5
TGTGCCACCAGTGGTGGCGGGAGTGCCGAGCAGTACTTC,CATSGGGSAEQYF,.,TRBD2,TRBV24-1,TRBJ2-7
TGTGCCAGCAGTACCGGGACGGGACTTGGTACTGAAGCTTTCTTT,CASSTGTGLGTEAFF,.,.,TRBV2,TRBJ1-1
TGTGCCAGCAGGACAGGTGGAGGCATTCAGTACTTC,CASRTGGGIQYF,.,.,TRBV28,TRBJ2-4
TGTGCCAGCATGATTAGGGGGCGCTATGGCTACACCTTC,CASMIRGRYGYTF,.,TRBD1,TRBV12-3/TRBV12-4,TRBJ1-2
TGTGCCAGCAGTTACTCCGCCGGGGCAGATACGCAGTATTTT,CASSYSAGADTQYF,.,.,TRBV6-5,TRBJ2-3
TGTGCCAGTAGTACGGGACAGGGGGGCACAGATACGCAGTATTTT,CASSTGQGGTDTQYF,.,TRBD1,TRBV19,TRBJ2-3
TGTGCCAGCATTCCTCGATCACCGACAGTGGGGAATGAGCAGTTCTTC,CASIPRSPTVGNEQFF,once,.,TRBV5-8,TRBJ2-1
TGCGCCAGCAGCCACGGACAGGGTCGGAGACAGCCCCAGCATTTT,CASSHGQGRRQPQHF,.,TRBD1,TRBV4-1,TRBJ1-5
TGTGCCAGCAGCCAAGATCTAGGGCAGGGCTACGAGCAGTACTTC,CASSQDLGQGYEQYF,.,.,TRBV3-1/TRBV3-2,TRBJ2-7
TGTGCCATCAGTGAAGGGGGCATCATGAACACTGAAGCTTTCTTT,CAISEGGIMNTEAFF,.,TRBD1,TRBV10-3,TRBJ1-1
TGTGCCAGCAGCCAAACAGGTAGAGGCTACACCTTC,CASSQTGRGYTF,.,.,TRBV3-1/TRBV3-2,TRBJ1-2
TGTGCCAGTAGTATTTGGGGACAGGGGAATGAGCAGTTCTTC,CASSIWGQGNEQFF,.,TRBD1,TRBV19,TRBJ2-1
TGTGCCAGCTCACCTGGCCAGTCCGCAGATACGCAGTATTTT,CASSPGQSADTQYF,.,.,TRBV18,TRBJ2-3
TGCGCCAGCAGAAAAAGCGGGGGGGAATACAATGAGCAGTTCTTC,CASRKSGGEYNEQFF,.,TRBD2,TRBV4-1,TRBJ2-1
TGCAGCGCTAGGACAGGTGGGAACACCGGGGAGCTGTTTTTT,CSARTGGNTGELFF,.,TRBD1,TRBV29-1,TRBJ2-2
TGTGCCAGCAGACGATGGACAGGTGACTCTGGAAACACCATATATTTT,CASRRWTGDSGNTIYF,.,TRBD1,TRBV6-6,TRBJ1-3
TGTGCCAGCAGCCCTCTTCCGGTAATGGCTAATGAAAAACTGTTTTTT,CASSPLPVMANEKLFF,.,.,TRBV11-2,TRBJ1-4
TGTGCCAGCTCACCACCAAGCCTAGATGGCGAGACCCAGTACTTC,CASSPPSLDGETQYF,.,.,TRBV18,TRBJ2-5
TGCGCCAGCAGCTTTGGCAGGGGGCTGAACGAGCAGTACTTC,CASSFGRGLNEQYF,.,TRBD1,TRBV5-1,TRBJ2-7
TGTGCCACCAGTGATTTTAACAGGGCGGAGCAGTACTTC,CATSDFNRAEQYF,.,.,TRBV24-1,TRBJ2-7
TGTGCCAGCAGCTTAGAGTTTTCGGGGACAGGGGGCCCTAATGAAAAACTGTTTTTT,CASSLEFSGTGGPNEKLFF,.,TRBD1,TRBV11-2,TRBJ1-4
TGTGCCACCAGCAGTTTTGCGGGGGGGAAAAACATTCAGTACTTC,CATSSFAGGKNIQYF,once,TRBD2,TRBV15,TRBJ2-4
TGTGCCAGCAGTGACGTAGTTGGCGGGGAGCTGTTTTTT,CASSDVVGGELFF,.,.,TRBV6-4,TRBJ2-2
TGTGCCAGTAGTATAGGCAACAGGGGCCCCTCCTACAATGAGCAGTTCTTC,CASSIGNRGPSYNEQFF,.,TRBD1,TRBV19,TRBJ2-1
TGTGCCAGCAGCCACGGACTTGCGGGAGTCTACAATGAGCAGTTCTTC,CASSHGLAGVYNEQFF,.,TRBD2,TRBV4-2,TRBJ2-1
TGTGCCAGCAGAGGAGGCAATCAGCCCCAGCATTTT,CASRGGNQPQHF,.,.,TRBV27,TRBJ1-5
TGTGCCAGCCGCGGACAGGGTAAGACTGAAGCTTTCTTT,CASRGQGKTEAFF,.,TRBD1,TRBV7-9,TRBJ1-1
TGTGCCAGCAGTGAACCAGCGGGAGGGTTGGAGACCCAGTACTTC,CASSEPAGGLETQYF,.,TRBD2,TRBV2,TRBJ2-5
TGTGCCAGCAGCCTTGGGACTAGCGGGAGTAAAGATACGCAGTATTTT,CASSLGTSGSKDTQYF,.,TRBD2,TRBV7-9,TRBJ2-3
TGTGCCAGCCACACAGAAAGGAATCAGCCCCAGCATTTT,CASHTERNQPQHF,.,.,TRBV6-5,TRBJ1-5
TGTGCCAGCAGCTTACCCTCCGGGACTAGCGTAACTAGCACAGATACGCAGTATTTT,CASSLPSGTSVTSTDTQYF,once,TRBD2,TRBV11-3,TRBJ2-3
TGTGCCAGCAGCTTCGACAGGGTAGAAAGCCAGTACTTC,CASSFDRVESQYF,.,TRBD1,TRBV11-1,TRBJ2-5
TGTGCCAGCAGGAACGACTTGAACACCGGGGAGCTGTTTTTT,CASRNDLNTGELFF,.,.,TRBV5-4,TRBJ2-2
TGTGCCAGCAGGGGGCCGGGGACAGGGGAGGTTTATGGCTACACCTTC,CASRGPGTGEVYGYTF,.,TRBD1,TRBV2,TRBJ1-2
TGTGCCAGCAGCTTAGTTGGTCTAGCGGGTGGCTCTGGGGCCAACGTCCTGACTTTC,CASSLVGLAGGSGANVLTF,.,TRBD2,TRBV7-9,TRBJ2-6
TGTGCCAGCAGCATACAGGGTACAATGAACACTGAAGCTTTCTTT,CASSIQGTMNTEAFF,once,.,TRBV6-5,TRBJ1-1
TGTGCCAGCTCACCAACGTCAGGGAGGAATCAGCCCCAGCATTTT,CASSPTSGRNQPQHF,.,.,TRBV18,TRBJ1-5
TGTGCCAGCAGCCTAGGGACAGGCGGAGTATACGAGCAGTACTTC,CASSLGTGGVYEQYF,.,TRBD1,TRBV3-1/TRBV3-2,TRBJ2-7
TGTGCCAGCAGCTTAGAAGGACTAGCGGGTGAGCAGTTCTTC,CASSLEGLAGEQFF,.,TRBD2,TRBV11-3,TRBJ2-1
TGTGCCAGTAGTATAGATGAGGGACAGGGAAACATTCAGTACTTC,CASSIDEGQGNIQYF,.,TRBD1,TRBV19,TRBJ2-4
TGTGCCAGCAGTTCCCGACAGGGGAGGTACGAGCAGTACTTC,CASSSRQGRYEQYF,.,TRBD1,TRBV28,TRBJ2-7